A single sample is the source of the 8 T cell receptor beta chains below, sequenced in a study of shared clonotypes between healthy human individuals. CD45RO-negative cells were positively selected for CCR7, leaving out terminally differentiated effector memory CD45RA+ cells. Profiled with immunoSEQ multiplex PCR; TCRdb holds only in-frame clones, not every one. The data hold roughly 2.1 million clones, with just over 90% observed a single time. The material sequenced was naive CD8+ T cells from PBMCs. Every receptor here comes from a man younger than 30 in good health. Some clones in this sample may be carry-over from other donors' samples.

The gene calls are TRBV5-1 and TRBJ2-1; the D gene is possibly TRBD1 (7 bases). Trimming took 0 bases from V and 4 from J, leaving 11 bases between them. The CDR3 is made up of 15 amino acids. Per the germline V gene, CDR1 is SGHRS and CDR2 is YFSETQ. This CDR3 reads CASSLETGRYNEQFF. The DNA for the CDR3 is TGCGCCAGCAGCTTGGAGACAGGGAGGTACAATGAGCAGTTCTTC.

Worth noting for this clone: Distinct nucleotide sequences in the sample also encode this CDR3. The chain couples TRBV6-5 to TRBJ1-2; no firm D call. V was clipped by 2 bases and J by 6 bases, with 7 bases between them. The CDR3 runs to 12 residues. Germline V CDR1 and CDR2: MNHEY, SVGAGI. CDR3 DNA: TGTGCCAGCAGTTACGGCGGGAATGGCTACACCTTC. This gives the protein CASSYGGNGYTF.

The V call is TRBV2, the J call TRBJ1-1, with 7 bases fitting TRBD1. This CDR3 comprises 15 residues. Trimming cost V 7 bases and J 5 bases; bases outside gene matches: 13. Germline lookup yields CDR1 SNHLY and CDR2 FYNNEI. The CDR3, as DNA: TGTGCCAGCAACCCACCCGACAGGGTTGGAACTGAAGCTTTCTTT. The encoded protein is CASNPPDRVGTEAFF. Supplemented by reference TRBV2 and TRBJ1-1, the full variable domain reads EPEVTQTPSHQVTQMGQEVILRCVPISNHLYFYWYRQILGQKVEFLVSFYNNEISEKSEIFDDQFSVERPDGSNFTLKIRSTKLEDSAMYFCASNPPDRVGTEAFFGQGTRLTVV.

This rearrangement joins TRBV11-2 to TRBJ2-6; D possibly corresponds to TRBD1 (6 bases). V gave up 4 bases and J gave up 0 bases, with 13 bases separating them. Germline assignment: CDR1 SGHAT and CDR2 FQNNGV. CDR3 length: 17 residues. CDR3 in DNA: TGTGCCAGCAGCTGGACAGATGACAACTCTGGGGCCAACGTCCTGACTTTC. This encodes CASSWTDDNSGANVLTF.

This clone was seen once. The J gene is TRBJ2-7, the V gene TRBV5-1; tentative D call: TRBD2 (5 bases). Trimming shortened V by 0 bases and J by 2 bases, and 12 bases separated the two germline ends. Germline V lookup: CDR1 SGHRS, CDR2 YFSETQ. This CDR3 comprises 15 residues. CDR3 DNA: TGCGCCAGCAGCTTGGGGGCTAGCCGAGCCTACGAGCAGTACTTC. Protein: CASSLGASRAYEQYF.

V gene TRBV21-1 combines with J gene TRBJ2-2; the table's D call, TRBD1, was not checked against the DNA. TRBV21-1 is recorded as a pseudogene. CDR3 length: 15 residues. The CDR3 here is CASSKRDRVAGELFF. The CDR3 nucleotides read TGTGCCAGCAGCAAACGGGACAGGGTGGCCGGGGAGCTGTTTTTT.

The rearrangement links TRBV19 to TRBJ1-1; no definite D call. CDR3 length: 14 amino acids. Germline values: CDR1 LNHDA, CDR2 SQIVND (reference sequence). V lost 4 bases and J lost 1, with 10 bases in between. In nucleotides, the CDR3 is TGTGCCAGTAGTAGCCTGAATACGAACACTGAAGCTTTCTTT. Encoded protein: CASSSLNTNTEAFF.

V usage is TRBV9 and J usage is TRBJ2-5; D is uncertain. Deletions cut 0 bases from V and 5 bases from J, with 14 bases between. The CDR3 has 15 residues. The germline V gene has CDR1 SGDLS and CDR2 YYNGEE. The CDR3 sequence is CASSVAIRSRETQYF. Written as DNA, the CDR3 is TGTGCCAGCAGCGTAGCTATCCGTAGTAGGGAGACCCAGTACTTC.